The 17 T cell receptor beta chains below come from one sample, sequenced in a study of blood T cell repertoires in COVID-19. TCRdb's copy holds only in-frame clones and misses some; the assay was immunoSEQ multiplex PCR. In the table there are 180,000 or so clones, about 82% of which are singletons. Sequences were obtained from PBMCs or T cells enriched from blood (not recorded which). All receptors come from a woman aged 25 to 39 who had recovered from COVID-19.

This clone qualifies as medium-sized. V gene TRBV10-1 combines with J gene TRBJ2-7, with 10 bases aligning to TRBD1. From germline, CDR1 is WNHNN and CDR2 SYGVQD (reference sequence). V lost 7 bases and J lost 5; bases outside the gene matches: 5. The CDR3 has 13 residues. The CDR3 DNA is TGCGCCAGCAACTCCGGGACAGGGGACGAGCAGTACTTC. The encoded protein is CASNSGTGDEQYF.

This sequence joins TRBV5-1 and TRBJ2-1; 13 nucleotides agree with TRBD2. The length of the CDR3 is 19 residues. The ends lost 3 bases at V and 0 bases at J; junction bases unmatched: 9. Germline V gene data show CDR1 as SGHRS and CDR2 as YFSETQ. Here the CDR3 reads CASSSSGLAGPSSYNEQFF. The CDR3, as DNA: TGCGCCAGCAGCTCGTCGGGACTAGCGGGACCCAGCTCCTACAATGAGCAGTTCTTC.

The V gene is TRBV11-2, the J gene TRBJ1-2, with unresolved D. The CDR3 spans 15 residues. The germline V gene encodes CDR1 SGHAT and CDR2 FQNNGV. The V end was cut by 1 base, the J end by 4 bases, with 13 bases between. The CDR3 sequence: CASSLAAGSLYGYTF. Written as DNA, the CDR3 is TGTGCCAGCAGCTTAGCCGCCGGGAGTCTCTATGGCTACACCTTC.

This chain uses TRBV3-1 (or the pseudogene TRBV3-2) with TRBJ2-3, with 7 bases matching TRBD1. In germline, CDR1 is LGHDT, CDR2 YNNKEL (reference sequence). This CDR3 contains 14 residues. Trimming at V came to 3 bases and at J to 4 bases, leaving 4 bases not matched to a gene. The CDR3 region has the DNA TGTGCCAGCAGCCATGCTACAGGGGCAGATACGCAGTATTTT. Residues: CASSHATGADTQYF.

The table lists this clone with a count of one. J is TRBJ2-6 and V is TRBV7-8; 10 nucleotides match TRBD1. There are 18 residues in the CDR3. In germline, CDR1 is SGHVS, CDR2 FQNEAQ. Trimming at V came to 5 bases and at J to 0 bases, leaving 7 bases not matched to a gene. The CDR3 DNA reads as TGTGCCAGCAGCCTTGGGGGACAGGGGATCTCTGGGGCCAACGTCCTGACTTTC. Encoded protein: CASSLGGQGISGANVLTF. The variable domain in full, completed from reference TRBV7-8 and TRBJ2-6, reads GAGVSQSPRYKVAKRGQDVALRCDPISGHVSLFWYQQALGQGPEFLTYFQNEAQLDKSGLPSDRFFAERPEGSVSTLKIQRTQQEDSAVYLCASSLGGQGISGANVLTFGAGSRLTVL.

V gene TRBV5-4 combines with J gene TRBJ1-4; 8 bases align to TRBD1. CDR1 is SGHNT and CDR2 is YYREEE in the germline V gene (reference sequence). The CDR3 contains 17 residues. J lost 8 bases, V lost 0 bases, and 12 bases had no gene match. The CDR3 region has the DNA TGTGCCAGCAGCTTGGGGGACAGGACAGGCATGAGGGAAAAACTGTTTTTT. The encoded protein is CASSLGDRTGMREKLFF.

J is TRBJ2-3 and V is TRBV5-6, with TRBD2 identical over 7 bases. The CDR3 is 19 residues long. Trimming cost V 0 bases and J 5 bases; bases outside gene matches: 18. Germline CDR1 is SGHDT and CDR2 is YYEEEE. The CDR3 is CASSLEIGGRGGQRDTQYF. Written as DNA, the CDR3 is TGTGCCAGCAGCTTGGAGATTGGGGGGAGGGGAGGTCAGCGAGATACGCAGTATTTT.

This clone turned up a few times. This rearrangement joins TRBV10-3 to TRBJ2-2; 11 positions agree with TRBD1. V lost 5 bases to trimming and J lost 4 bases; unmatched junction nucleotides: 6. Per germline, CDR1 ENHRY and CDR2 SYGVKD. CDR3 length: 16 residues. In DNA form, the CDR3 reads TGTGCCATCAGTCGCGGACAGGGGGCGGGCACCGGGGAGCTGTTTTTT. Translated: CAISRGQGAGTGELFF.

The chain joins TRBV24-1 to TRBJ2-5; D call uncertain. The germline V gene encodes CDR1 KGHDR and CDR2 SFDVKD. V dropped 5 bases and J dropped 3 bases, with 9 bases sitting between them. This CDR3 contains 13 residues. The CDR3 DNA reads as TGTGCCACCAGTGGTCTAGGTAAAGAGACCCAGTACTTC. Residues: CATSGLGKETQYF.

About this clone itself: The junction does not match germline at one end; this may be a read error. The chain uses TRBV27 and TRBJ1-1; 8 nucleotides line up with TRBD1. The CDR3 consists of 16 residues. The germline gives CDR1 MNHEY, CDR2 SMNVEV (reference sequence). The CDR3 protein is CASSHRDRLSPTKAFF. The CDR3 DNA reads TGTGCCAGCAGTCACCGGGACAGGCTCTCCCCCACTAAAGCTTTCTTT.

There are a few counts of this clone. The CDR3 reads CASSFSGGANGYTF. CDR3 DNA: TGTGCCAGCAGTTTTTCGGGGGGGGCCAATGGCTACACCTTC. The J gene is TRBJ1-2, the V gene TRBV27, with D perhaps matching TRBD1 (6 bases). V lost 3 bases and J 6 bases, leaving 14 bases between the germline ends. The CDR3 is 14 residues long. CDR1 and CDR2 from the germline V gene are MNHEY and SMNVEV (reference sequence).

This clone was counted a single time. Mismatch with germline at one junction end may stem from a read error. The chain couples TRBV7-6 to TRBJ2-2; 7 nucleotides align to TRBD2. The CDR3 is 15 residues long. The germline gives CDR1 SGHVS, CDR2 FNYEAQ. CDR3 sequence (DNA): TGTGCCAGCAGCCTAGCGGTCGGGGACACCGGGGAGCTGTTTTTT. Its translation is CASSLAVGDTGELFF.

This chain connects TRBV4-1 to TRBJ2-7; TRBD1 agrees at 8 bases. The CDR3 contains 17 residues. J was trimmed by 1 base and V by 0 bases; bases with no gene match: 8. Germline lookup yields CDR1 MGHRA and CDR2 YSYEKL. CDR3 sequence (DNA): TGCGCCAGCAGCCAAGAAGCACCGGGACAGGCATCCTACGAGCAGTACTTC. This codes for CASSQEAPGQASYEQYF.

This clone has just one count. The V call is TRBV27, the J call TRBJ2-3; perhaps D is TRBD1 or TRBD2 (9 bases each). The V and J ends lost 9 bases and 4 bases respectively, with 29 bases between them. Germline V lookup: CDR1 MNHEY, CDR2 SMNVEV (reference sequence). This CDR3 has 18 amino acids. This CDR3 reads CASNRGRRAGGGPDTQYF. CDR3 bases: TGTGCCAGTAACAGGGGGCGCAGAGCGGGAGGAGGCCCAGATACGCAGTATTTT.

The V and J genes are TRBV2 and TRBJ1-1; unclear D gene. The CDR3 runs to 15 residues. Trimming took 2 bases from V and 1 from J, leaving 11 bases between them. Looked up from germline, CDR1 is SNHLY and CDR2 is FYNNEI. CDR3 bases: TGTGCCAGCAGTGAACTACGAGCACCGAACACTGAAGCTTTCTTT. Protein sequence: CASSELRAPNTEAFF.

J is TRBJ2-1 and V is TRBV7-9; tentatively, D is TRBD1 (6 bases). The CDR3 runs to 17 residues. Germline CDR1 and CDR2: SEHNR and FQNEAQ (reference sequence). Deletions cut 5 bases from V and 3 bases from J, with 20 bases between. CDR3 in amino acids: CASSRVLDSRIYNEQFF. CDR3 nucleotide sequence: TGTGCCAGCAGCAGGGTTTTGGACAGTAGAATCTACAATGAGCAGTTCTTC.

J is TRBJ2-4 and V is TRBV19; the match to TRBD1 covers 7 bases. The CDR3 length is 18 residues. V shed 1 base, J shed 1 base, and the junction held 10 bases outside the gene matches. The germline CDR1 and CDR2 sequences are LNHDA and SQIVND (reference sequence). As DNA, the CDR3 is TGTGCCAGTAGTATAGCTTCCAGGATGACAGGGGCCAAAAACATTCAGTACTTC. As protein: CASSIASRMTGAKNIQYF. Filled out from reference TRBV19 and TRBJ2-4, the complete variable domain reads DGGITQSPKYLFRKEGQNVTLSCEQNLNHDAMYWYRQDPGQGLRLIYYSQIVNDFQKGDIAEGYSVSREKKESFPLTVTSAQKNPTAFYLCASSIASRMTGAKNIQYFGAGTRLSVL.